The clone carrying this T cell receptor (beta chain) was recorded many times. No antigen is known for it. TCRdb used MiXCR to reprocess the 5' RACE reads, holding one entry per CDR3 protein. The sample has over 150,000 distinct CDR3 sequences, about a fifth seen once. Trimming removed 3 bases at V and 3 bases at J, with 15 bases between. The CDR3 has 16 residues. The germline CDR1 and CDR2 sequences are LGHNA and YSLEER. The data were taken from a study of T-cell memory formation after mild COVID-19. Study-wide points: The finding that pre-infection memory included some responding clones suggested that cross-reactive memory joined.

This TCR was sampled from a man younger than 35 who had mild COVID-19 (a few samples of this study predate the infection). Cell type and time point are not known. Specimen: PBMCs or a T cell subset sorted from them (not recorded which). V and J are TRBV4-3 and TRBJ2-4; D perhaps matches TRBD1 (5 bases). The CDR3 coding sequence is TGCGCCAGCAGCCATCTCCCTCAGGGCAACAAAAACATTCAGTACTTC. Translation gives CASSHLPQGNKNIQYF.